This entry lists 9 T cell receptor beta chains sequenced from one sample in a study of T cell repertoires and HLA-DP antigens. The method was immunoSEQ multiplex PCR; TCRdb's version includes in-frame clones alone and lacks a portion of them. This table has around 90,000 clones, 86% appearing once. Their antigen targets remain unknown. Sequencing was carried out using CD4+ T cells from PBMCs. These TCRs come from a man over 45 in good health and CMV-seronegative.

The V and J genes are TRBV6-5 and TRBJ1-4, with TRBD1 matching 9 bases. The V segment lost 5 bases and the J segment 5 bases; nucleotides outside the gene matches: 6. The CDR3 runs 15 residues. Germline CDR1 is MNHEY and CDR2 is SVGAGI. The DNA of the CDR3 is TGTGCCAGCAGTAGTCCGGGACAGGGAAATGAAAAACTGTTTTTT. Translating it yields CASSSPGQGNEKLFF.

This clone was detected only once. This chain joins TRBV4-2 and TRBJ1-1; no definite D call. This CDR3 is 13 amino acids long. CDR1 LGHNA and CDR2 YNFKEQ come from the germline V gene. Trimming pared 3 bases from V and 1 base from J, leaving 6 bases between. The CDR3 DNA sequence: TGTGCCAGCAGCCACAAGTCGAACACTGAAGCTTTCTTT. This sequence encodes CASSHKSNTEAFF.

The chain links TRBV29-1 to TRBJ2-7; 7 bases align to TRBD1. V shed 5 bases, J shed 4 bases, and the junction held 5 bases outside the gene matches. Germline values: CDR1 SQVTM, CDR2 ANQGSEA. CDR3 size: 12 residues. The CDR3 loop reads CSVIWTGYEQYF. For the CDR3, the DNA is TGCAGCGTTATTTGGACAGGATACGAGCAGTACTTC.

The chain recombines TRBV30 with TRBJ2-7; 9 positions match TRBD1. Unmatched junction bases numbered 7, after V lost 1 base and J lost 9 bases. The CDR3 is made up of 13 amino acids. Per the germline V gene, CDR1 is GTSNPN and CDR2 is SVGIG (reference sequence). The CDR3 sequence is CAWSAGQGLGQYF. CDR3 in DNA: TGTGCCTGGAGTGCGGGACAGGGCCTCGGGCAGTACTTC.

The chain links TRBV18 to TRBJ2-3, with 10 bases identical to TRBD2. In germline, CDR1 is KGHSH, CDR2 LQKENI. This CDR3 contains 17 residues. Trimming took 3 bases from V and 2 from J; bases not matched to a gene: 8. As DNA, the CDR3 is TGTGCCAGCTCACCTCCTAGCGGGAGCCCTCACACAGATACGCAGTATTTT. It codes for CASSPPSGSPHTDTQYF. The variable domain in full, completed from reference TRBV18 and TRBJ2-3, reads NAGVMQNPRHLVRRRGQEARLRCSPMKGHSHVYWYRQLPEEGLKFMVYLQKENIIDESGMPKERFSAEFPKEGPSILRIQQVVRGDSAAYFCASSPPSGSPHTDTQYFGPGTRLTVL.

This rearrangement joins TRBV5-1 to TRBJ2-2; D is unresolved. The CDR3 consists of 14 residues. Trimming took 0 bases from V and 5 from J, leaving 8 bases between them. Germline V gene data show CDR1 as SGHRS and CDR2 as YFSETQ. The CDR3 protein is CASSLDPSTGELFF. The CDR3 DNA is TGCGCCAGCAGCTTGGACCCCAGTACCGGGGAGCTGTTTTTT.

As for this clone: The sample contains more than one DNA sequence encoding this CDR3. This chain uses TRBV6-1 with TRBJ1-5; the D gene is possibly TRBD1 (5 bases). Germline-derived CDR1 and CDR2 are MNHNS and SASEGT. Trimming removed 3 bases from V and 6 bases from J, with 9 bases in between. The CDR3 consists of 13 residues. The CDR3 here is CASSEGGPQPQHF. CDR3 bases: TGTGCCAGCAGTGAGGGGGGACCTCAGCCCCAGCATTTT.

The J gene is TRBJ2-5, the V gene TRBV14; 10 positions match TRBD2. The germline gives CDR1 SGHDN, CDR2 FVKESK. The J segment lost 2 bases and the V segment lost 4 bases, leaving 4 bases of the junction unmatched. This CDR3 comprises 15 residues. In nucleotides, the CDR3 is TGTGCCAGCAGCCTGGGACTAGCGCGACAAGAGACCCAGTACTTC. Amino acid sequence: CASSLGLARQETQYF.

The chain joins TRBV7-9 to TRBJ2-1, with 8 bases fitting TRBD1. After removal of 5 bases from V and 8 bases from J, the junction contained 14 bases not matched to a gene. Germline CDR1 is SEHNR and CDR2 is FQNEAQ (reference sequence). There are 16 residues in the CDR3. The CDR3 protein is CASSPQGQVTPDEQFF. The CDR3 region has the DNA TGTGCCAGCAGCCCCCAGGGACAGGTAACTCCGGATGAGCAGTTCTTC. Full variable domain (outside the CDR3, taken from reference TRBV7-9 and TRBJ2-1): DTGVSQNPRHKITKRGQNVTFRCDPISEHNRLYWYRQTLGQGPEFLTYFQNEAQLEKSRLLSDRFSAERPKGSFSTLEIQRTEQGDSAMYLCASSPQGQVTPDEQFFGPGTRLTVL.